This T cell receptor beta chain came from a study of cytomegalovirus exposure and HLA in healthy donors. Study-wide findings and caveats: The authors enumerated roughly 180 TCR beta chains as linked to cytomegalovirus. With later analysis, a missense DCLRE1C variant became linked to TCR beta V- and J-gene trimming. TCR association rates varied by HLA locus in a later analysis, with DRB1 highest and HLA-C lowest.

The CDR3 contains 16 residues. Trimming took off 3 bases at V and 3 bases at J, with 18 bases between the two ends. The V gene's germline CDR1 is SEHNR and CDR2 FQNEAQ (reference sequence). The primer mix had 60 Vbeta and 13 Jbeta primers. Profiled with immunoSEQ multiplex PCR; TCRdb holds only in-frame clones, not every one. The table lists a few hundred thousand clones, 70% to 90% of them singletons, with about 3% in the top ten. About this clone: As yet, its antigen is unknown.

The receptor comes from a man aged 25 to 40 in good health and CMV-seronegative. The rearrangement links TRBV7-9 to TRBJ2-7; TRBD1 might be the D (7 bases). The sequencing sample was made of PBMCs. DNA of the CDR3: TGTGCCAGCAGCTTTTTTCGGGCAGGGGGGATCTACGAGCAGTACTTC. Amino acids: CASSFFRAGGIYEQYF.